This record covers a single TCR beta chain. The antigen is not known. Indicated treatment: oral pan-JAK inhibitor, 5-10 mg twice daily. cDNA prepared by RNA extraction and subsequent reverse transcription served as the template for sequencing. Clones were sequenced by immunoSEQ multiplex PCR, and TCRdb holds only the in-frame ones, with some missing. This table has about 260,000 clones, 60% appearing once. This sample was included in a study of CD8+ T cells in alopecia areata. The study, taken as a whole, reports: It was observed that many expanded lesional clones persisted in scalp and blood during tofacitinib. Sharing of TCRs across patients appeared less clear than in mice, possibly for HLA-related reasons. Clonality in lesional scalp, especially alopecia totalis/universalis, exceeded that of normal scalp. Both scalp clonality and the expanded CD8+ clones among the top 100 showed a significant decrease with tofacitinib.

V gave up 2 bases and J gave up 3 bases, with 12 bases separating them. The CDR3 is made up of 15 amino acids. Germline V gene lookup returns CDR1 SGHDT and CDR2 YYEEEE. This sequence was found in a human donor with alopecia areata. The sequencing here drew on CD4+ T cells sorted from blood, taken between weeks 51 and 52, from a patient treated with tofacitinib. This chain joins TRBV5-6 and TRBJ2-1; D is uncertain. The CDR3: CASSFLRNDYNEQFF. The CDR3 nucleotides are TGTGCCAGCAGCTTTCTTCGGAATGACTACAATGAGCAGTTCTTC.